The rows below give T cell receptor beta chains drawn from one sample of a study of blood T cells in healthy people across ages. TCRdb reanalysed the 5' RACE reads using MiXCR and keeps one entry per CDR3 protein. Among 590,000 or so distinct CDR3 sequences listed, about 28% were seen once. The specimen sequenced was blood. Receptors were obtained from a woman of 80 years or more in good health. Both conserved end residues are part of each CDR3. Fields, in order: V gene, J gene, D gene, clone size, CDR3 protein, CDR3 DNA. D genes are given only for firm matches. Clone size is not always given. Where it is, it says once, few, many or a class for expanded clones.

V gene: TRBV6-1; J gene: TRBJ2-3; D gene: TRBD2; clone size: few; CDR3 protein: CASSASSGGLTDTQYF; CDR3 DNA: TGTGCCAGCAGCGCCTCCAGCGGGGGGCTGACAGATACGCAGTATTTT
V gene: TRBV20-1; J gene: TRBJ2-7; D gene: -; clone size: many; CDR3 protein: CSAPFQNEQYF; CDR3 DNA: TGCAGTGCTCCCTTTCAGAACGAGCAGTACTTC
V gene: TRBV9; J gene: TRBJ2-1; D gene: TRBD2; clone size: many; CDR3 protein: CASSTSGGASGEQFF; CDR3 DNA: TGTGCCAGCAGCACTAGCGGGGGGGCTTCAGGTGAGCAGTTCTTC
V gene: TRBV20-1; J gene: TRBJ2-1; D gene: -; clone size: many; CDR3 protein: CSARVRGDNEQFF; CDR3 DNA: TGCAGTGCTAGAGTGCGCGGGGATAATGAGCAGTTCTTC
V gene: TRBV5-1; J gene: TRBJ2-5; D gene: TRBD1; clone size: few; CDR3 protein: CASSDAGTAHQETQYF; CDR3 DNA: TGCGCCAGCAGCGATGCAGGGACAGCGCACCAAGAGACCCAGTACTTC
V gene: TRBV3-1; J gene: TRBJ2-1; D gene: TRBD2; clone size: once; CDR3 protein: CASSSSGKSSYNEQFF; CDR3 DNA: TGTGCCAGCAGCTCCAGCGGGAAGAGCTCCTACAATGAGCAGTTCTTC
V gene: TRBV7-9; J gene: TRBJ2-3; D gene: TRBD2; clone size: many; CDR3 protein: CASSLKAGGLISTDTQYF; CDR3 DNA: TGTGCCAGCAGCTTAAAAGCGGGAGGGCTAATCAGCACAGATACGCAGTATTTT
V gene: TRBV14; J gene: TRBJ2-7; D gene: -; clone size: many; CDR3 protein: CASSQDLQYEQYF; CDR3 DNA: TGTGCCAGCAGCCAAGATCTCCAGTACGAGCAGTACTTC
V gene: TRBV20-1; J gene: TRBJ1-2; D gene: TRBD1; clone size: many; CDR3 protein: CSSDRGGYTF; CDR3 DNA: TGCAGTTCGGACAGGGGTGGCTACACCTTC
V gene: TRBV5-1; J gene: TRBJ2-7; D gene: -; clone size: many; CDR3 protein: CASSLSQGSHEQYF; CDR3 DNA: TGCGCCAGCAGCTTATCCCAGGGATCCCACGAGCAGTACTTC
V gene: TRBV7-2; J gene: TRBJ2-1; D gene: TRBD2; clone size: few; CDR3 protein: CASVSGGANEQFF; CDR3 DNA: TGTGCCAGCGTCAGCGGGGGGGCTAATGAGCAGTTCTTC
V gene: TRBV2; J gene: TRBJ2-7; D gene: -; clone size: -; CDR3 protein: CASSEEQVSSYEQYF; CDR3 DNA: TGTGCCAGCAGTGAAGAACAGGTCAGCTCCTACGAGCAGTACTTC
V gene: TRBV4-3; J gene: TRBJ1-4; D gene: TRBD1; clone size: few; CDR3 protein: CASSQGQGRNEKLFF; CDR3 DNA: TGCGCCAGCAGCCAGGGACAGGGTCGTAATGAAAAACTGTTTTTT
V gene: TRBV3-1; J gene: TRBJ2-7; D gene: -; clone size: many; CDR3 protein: CASSQVWGSGVEQYF; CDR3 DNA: TGTGCCAGCAGCCAAGTTTGGGGCTCAGGGGTCGAGCAGTACTTC
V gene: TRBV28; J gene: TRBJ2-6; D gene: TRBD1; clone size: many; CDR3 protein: CASSLTGGSRSLTF; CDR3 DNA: TGTGCCAGCAGCTTGACAGGGGGCAGTAGGTCTCTGACTTTC
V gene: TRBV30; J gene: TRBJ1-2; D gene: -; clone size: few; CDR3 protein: CAWTSSGQGRGYTF; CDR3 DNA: TGTGCCTGGACTTCGTCGGGTCAGGGGAGAGGCTACACCTTC
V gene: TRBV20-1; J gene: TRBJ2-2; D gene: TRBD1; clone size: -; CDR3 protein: CSARETRGLGTGELFF; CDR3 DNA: TGCAGTGCTAGAGAAACCAGGGGGCTTGGGACCGGGGAGCTGTTTTTT
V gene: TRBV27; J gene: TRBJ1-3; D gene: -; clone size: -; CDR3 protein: CASSLFGGLTSGNTIYF; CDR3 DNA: TGTGCCAGCAGTTTATTTGGGGGGCTAACCTCTGGAAACACCATATATTTT
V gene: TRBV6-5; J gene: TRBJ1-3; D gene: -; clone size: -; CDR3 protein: CASSYSIPGGVSGNTIYF; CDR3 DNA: TGTGCCAGCAGTTACTCGATCCCGGGGGGAGTCTCTGGAAACACCATATATTTT
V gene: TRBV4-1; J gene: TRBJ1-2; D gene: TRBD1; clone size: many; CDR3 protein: CASSQDTGQGYGYTF; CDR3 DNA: TGCGCCAGCAGCCAAGATACGGGACAGGGCTATGGCTACACCTTC
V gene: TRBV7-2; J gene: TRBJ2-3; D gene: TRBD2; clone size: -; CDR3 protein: CASSAREFVGTDTQYF; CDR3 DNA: TGTGCCAGCAGCGCGCGGGAGTTTGTTGGCACAGATACGCAGTATTTT
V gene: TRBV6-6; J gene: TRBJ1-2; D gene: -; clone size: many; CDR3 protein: CASSYGQYGYTF; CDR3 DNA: TGTGCCAGCAGTTACGGACAGTATGGCTACACCTTC
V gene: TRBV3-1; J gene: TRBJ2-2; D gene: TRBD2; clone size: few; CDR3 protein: CASSQTIAGGPGELFF; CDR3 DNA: TGTGCCAGCAGCCAAACCATAGCGGGGGGTCCCGGGGAGCTGTTTTTT
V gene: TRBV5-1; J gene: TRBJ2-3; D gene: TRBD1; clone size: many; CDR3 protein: CASSTRGPTDTQYF; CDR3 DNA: TGCGCCAGCTCGACAAGGGGGCCCACAGATACGCAGTATTTT
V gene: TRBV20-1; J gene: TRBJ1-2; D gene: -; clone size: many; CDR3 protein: CSALAGDYGYTF; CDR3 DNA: TGCAGTGCTCTTGCAGGGGACTATGGCTACACCTTC
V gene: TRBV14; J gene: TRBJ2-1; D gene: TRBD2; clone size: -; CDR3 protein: CASSQRTSQFF; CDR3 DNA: TGTGCCAGCAGCCAACGGACTAGCCAGTTCTTC
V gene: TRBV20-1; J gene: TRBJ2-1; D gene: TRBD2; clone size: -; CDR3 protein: CSARDRGTSGSHNVQFF; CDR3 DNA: TGCAGTGCTAGAGATAGAGGGACTAGCGGGAGCCACAATGTGCAGTTCTTC
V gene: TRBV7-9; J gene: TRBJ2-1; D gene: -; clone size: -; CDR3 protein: CASSALGREQEQFF; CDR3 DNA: TGTGCCAGCAGCGCCCTTGGCCGGGAGCAAGAGCAGTTCTTC
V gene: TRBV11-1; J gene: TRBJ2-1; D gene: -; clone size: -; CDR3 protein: CASSLWESTDNEQFF; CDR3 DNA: TGTGCCAGCAGCTTATGGGAGTCAACTGACAATGAGCAGTTCTTC
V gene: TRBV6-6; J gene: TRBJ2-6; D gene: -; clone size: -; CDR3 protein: CASSQSGVQGANVLTF; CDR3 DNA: TGTGCCAGCAGTCAATCAGGGGTGCAAGGTGCCAACGTCCTGACTTTC
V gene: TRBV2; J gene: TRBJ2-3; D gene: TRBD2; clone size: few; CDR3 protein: CAGRGTSTDTQYF; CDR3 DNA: TGTGCCGGGCGGGGGACTAGCACAGATACGCAGTATTTT
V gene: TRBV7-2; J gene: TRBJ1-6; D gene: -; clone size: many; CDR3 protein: CASSEPRDSPLHF; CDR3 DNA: TGTGCCAGCAGCGAACCCAGGGATTCACCCCTCCACTTT
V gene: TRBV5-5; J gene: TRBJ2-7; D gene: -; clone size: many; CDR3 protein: CASSLAGQGISYEQYF; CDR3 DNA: TGTGCCAGCAGCTTGGCAGGGCAGGGGATCTCCTACGAGCAGTACTTC
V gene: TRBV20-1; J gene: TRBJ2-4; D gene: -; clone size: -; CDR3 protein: CSARDPVESIQYF; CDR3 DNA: TGCAGTGCTAGAGATCCCGTGGAGAGCATTCAGTACTTC
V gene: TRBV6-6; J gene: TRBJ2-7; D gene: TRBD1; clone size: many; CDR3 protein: CASSTTGGAVTYEQYF; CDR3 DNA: TGTGCCAGCAGTACCACAGGGGGCGCAGTTACCTACGAGCAGTACTTC
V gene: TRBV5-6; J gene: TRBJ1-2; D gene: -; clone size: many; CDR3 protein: CASSNVAIQGANYGYTF; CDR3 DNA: TGTGCCAGCAGCAATGTCGCGATACAGGGAGCTAACTATGGCTACACCTTC